A single TCR beta chain is shown here with its context. The data were taken from a study of T cell changes during pregnancy in multiple sclerosis. The method was immunoSEQ multiplex PCR; TCRdb's version includes in-frame clones alone and lacks a portion of them. The table has under 100,000 clones, 75% to 95% seen once. The V and J ends lost 3 bases and 7 bases respectively, with 14 bases between them. Germline loops: CDR1 SGHTS, CDR2 YDEGEE. The CDR3 runs to 14 residues. V is TRBV5-8 and J is TRBJ1-5, with D hard to call. Sequencing was performed on peripheral blood, taken in the first trimester of pregnancy. The receptor comes from a female donor in good health, enrolled as a control in a pregnancy study. CDR3 in amino acids: CASSSVEWRQPQHF. The DNA of the CDR3 is TGTGCCAGCAGCTCGGTTGAATGGCGGCAGCCCCAGCATTTT.